The present T cell receptor beta chain was sequenced within a study of T-cell reconstitution after alpha-beta-depleted transplantation in children. V lost 6 bases, J lost 3 bases, and 1 base stayed unmatched. CDR3 size: 15 residues. Unique molecular identifiers were used to barcode this TCRbeta library. Each CDR3 protein is one row after TCRdb ran MiXCR on the PCR reads. This table holds a few hundred thousand distinct CDR3 sequences, 10% found once. The chain has TRBV12-3 or TRBV12-4 and TRBJ2-2; 13 bases agree with TRBD2. The TCR was taken from a human donor who donated a stem cell graft to a child with acute lymphoblastic leukemia. The sample in question was PBMCs from the stem cell graft donor, obtained from the stem cell graft. The chain's CDR3 is CASRTSGRYTGELFF. Here the CDR3 DNA reads TGTGCCAGCAGGACTAGCGGGAGGTACACCGGGGAGCTGTTTTTT.